This entry is about one T cell receptor (beta chain). Antigen unknown. This sample is part of a study of T cell responses to AZD1222 COVID-19 vaccine. Study observations and caveats: Repertoires were obtained solely post-peak T cell response.

The repertoire was sequenced with immunoSEQ multiplex PCR; TCRdb's copy has only in-frame clones and lacks some. Of around 120,000 clones in the sample, roughly 90% were seen once. The source was peripheral blood, collected on day 0 of AZD1222 vaccination. This clonotype originated in an adult in good health.

CDR3 DNA sequence: TGTGCCAGCAGCTTAGCGGGTACCGGGGAGCTGTTTTTT. It encodes CASSLAGTGELFF. This sequence joins TRBV7-9 and TRBJ2-2, with D uncertain. V gave up 0 bases and J gave up 5 bases, with 4 bases separating them. The CDR3 totals 13 residues. Per the germline V gene, CDR1 is SEHNR and CDR2 is FQNEAQ (reference sequence).